This entry concerns a single TCR beta chain. This table comes from immunoSEQ multiplex PCR, and its TCRdb copy is limited to in-frame clones, with some not included. The data contain more than 110,000 clones, 75% to 95% of them singletons. The data were taken from a study of T cell responses to AZD1222 COVID-19 vaccine. CDR1 is SGDLS, CDR2 YYNGEE, per germline. The ends were cut back, 3 bases at V and 8 bases at J, with 24 bases in the middle. This CDR3 comprises 17 residues. Sequencing was performed on peripheral blood, taken on day 0 of AZD1222 vaccination. The chain is built from TRBV9 and TRBJ2-1, with D perhaps matching TRBD2 (5 bases). The receptor's source is an adult in good health. This chain's CDR3 is CASSATQTRGLLYEQFF. The DNA of the CDR3 is TGTGCCAGCAGCGCCACCCAGACACGGGGATTATTGTATGAGCAGTTCTTC.